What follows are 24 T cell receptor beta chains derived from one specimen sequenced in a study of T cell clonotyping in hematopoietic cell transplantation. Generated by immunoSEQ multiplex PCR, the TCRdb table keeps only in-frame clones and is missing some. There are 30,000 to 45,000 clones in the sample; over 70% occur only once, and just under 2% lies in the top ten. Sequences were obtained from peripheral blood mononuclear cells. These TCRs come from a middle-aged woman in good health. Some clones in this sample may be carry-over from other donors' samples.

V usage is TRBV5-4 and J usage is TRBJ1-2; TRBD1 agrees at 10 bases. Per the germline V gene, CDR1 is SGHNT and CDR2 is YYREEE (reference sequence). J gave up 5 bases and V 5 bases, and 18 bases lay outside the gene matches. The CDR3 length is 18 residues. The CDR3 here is CASSLMTGGVFGSYGYTF. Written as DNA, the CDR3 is TGTGCCAGCAGTCTTATGACAGGGGGCGTCTTCGGTTCGTATGGCTACACCTTC.

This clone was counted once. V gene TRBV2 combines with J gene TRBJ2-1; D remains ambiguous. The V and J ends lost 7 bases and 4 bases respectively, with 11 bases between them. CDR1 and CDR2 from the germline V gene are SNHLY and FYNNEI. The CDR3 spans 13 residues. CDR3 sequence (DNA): TGTGCCAGCAAAGTCGGTATATACAATGAGCAGTTCTTC. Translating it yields CASKVGIYNEQFF.

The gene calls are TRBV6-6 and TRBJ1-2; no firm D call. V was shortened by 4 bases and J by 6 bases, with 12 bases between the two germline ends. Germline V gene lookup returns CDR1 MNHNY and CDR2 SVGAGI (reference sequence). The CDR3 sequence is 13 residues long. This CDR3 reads CASSWAQDNGYTF. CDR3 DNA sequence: TGTGCCAGCAGTTGGGCCCAGGATAATGGCTACACCTTC.

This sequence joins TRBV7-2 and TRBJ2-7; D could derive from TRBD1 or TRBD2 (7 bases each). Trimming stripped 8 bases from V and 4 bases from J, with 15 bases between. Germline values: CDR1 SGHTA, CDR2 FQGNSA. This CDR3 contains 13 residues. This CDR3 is CASLRGGEYEQYF. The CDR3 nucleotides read TGTGCCAGCCTCAGGGGGGGCGAGTACGAGCAGTACTTC.

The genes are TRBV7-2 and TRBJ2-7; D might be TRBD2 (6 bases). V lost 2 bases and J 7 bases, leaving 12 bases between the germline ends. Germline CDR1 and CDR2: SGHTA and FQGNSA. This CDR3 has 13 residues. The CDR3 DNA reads TGTGCCAGCAGCTTAACGGGAGCACGGGAGCAGTACTTC. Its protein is CASSLTGAREQYF.

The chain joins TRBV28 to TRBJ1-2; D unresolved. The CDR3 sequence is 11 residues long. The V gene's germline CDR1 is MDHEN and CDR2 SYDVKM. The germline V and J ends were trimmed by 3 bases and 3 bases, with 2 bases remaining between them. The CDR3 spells CASSFDYGYTF. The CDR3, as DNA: TGTGCCAGCAGTTTCGACTATGGCTACACCTTC.

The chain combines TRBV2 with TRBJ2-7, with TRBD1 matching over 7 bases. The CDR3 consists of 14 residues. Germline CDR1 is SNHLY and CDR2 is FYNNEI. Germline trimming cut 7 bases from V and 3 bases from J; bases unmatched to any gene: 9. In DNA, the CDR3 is TGTGCCAGCAATCGGGACAGAAATTACTACGAGCAGTACTTC. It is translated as CASNRDRNYYEQYF.

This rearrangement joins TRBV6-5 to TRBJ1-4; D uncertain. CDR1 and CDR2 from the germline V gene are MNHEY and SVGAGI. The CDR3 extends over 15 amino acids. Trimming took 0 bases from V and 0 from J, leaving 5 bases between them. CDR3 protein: CASSYSVATNEKLFF. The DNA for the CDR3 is TGTGCCAGCAGTTACTCGGTTGCAACTAATGAAAAACTGTTTTTT.

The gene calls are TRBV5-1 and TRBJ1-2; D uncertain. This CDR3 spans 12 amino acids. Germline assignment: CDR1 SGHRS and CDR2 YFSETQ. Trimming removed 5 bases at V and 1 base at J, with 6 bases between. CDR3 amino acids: CASSISNYGYTF. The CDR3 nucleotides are TGCGCCAGCAGTATCAGTAACTATGGCTACACCTTC. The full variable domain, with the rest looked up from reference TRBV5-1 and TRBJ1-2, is KAGVTQTPRYLIKTRGQQVTLSCSPISGHRSVSWYQQTPGQGLQFLFEYFSETQRNKGNFPGRFSGRQFSNSRSEMNVSTLELGDSALYLCASSISNYGYTFGSGTRLTVV.

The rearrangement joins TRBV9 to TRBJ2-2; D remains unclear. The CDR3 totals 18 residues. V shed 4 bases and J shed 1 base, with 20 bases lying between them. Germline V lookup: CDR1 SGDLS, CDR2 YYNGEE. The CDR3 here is CASSPQTSGAENTGELFF. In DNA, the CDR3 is TGTGCCAGCAGCCCACAAACCTCAGGAGCAGAGAACACCGGGGAGCTGTTTTTT.

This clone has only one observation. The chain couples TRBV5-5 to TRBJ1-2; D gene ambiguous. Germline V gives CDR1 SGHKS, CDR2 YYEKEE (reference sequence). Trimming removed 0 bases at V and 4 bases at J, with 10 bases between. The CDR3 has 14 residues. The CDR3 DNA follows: TGTGCCAGCAGCTTGGCCAACGTGGGCTATGGCTACACCTTC. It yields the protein CASSLANVGYGYTF.

CDR3 sequence (DNA): TGTGCCAGCTCGGGACAGGGGTCCTACGAGCAGTACTTC. Translating it yields CASSGQGSYEQYF. This chain links TRBV27 with TRBJ2-7; TRBD1 matches at 10 bases. The ends lost 8 bases at V and 1 base at J; junction bases unmatched: 2. Germline V gene sequence: CDR1 MNHEY, CDR2 SMNVEV (reference sequence). The CDR3 has 13 residues.

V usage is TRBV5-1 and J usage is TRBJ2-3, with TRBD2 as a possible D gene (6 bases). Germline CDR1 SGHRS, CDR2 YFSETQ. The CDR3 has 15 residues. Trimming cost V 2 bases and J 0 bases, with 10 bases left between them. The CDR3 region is CASSFYSGSTDTQYF. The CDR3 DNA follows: TGCGCCAGCAGCTTTTATAGCGGTAGCACAGATACGCAGTATTTT.

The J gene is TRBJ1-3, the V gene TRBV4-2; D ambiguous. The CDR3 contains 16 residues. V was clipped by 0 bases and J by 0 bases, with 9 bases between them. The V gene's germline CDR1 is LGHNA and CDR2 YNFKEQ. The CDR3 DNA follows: TGTGCCAGCAGCCAAGATCCGCCGGGCTCTGGAAACACCATATATTTT. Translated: CASSQDPPGSGNTIYF.

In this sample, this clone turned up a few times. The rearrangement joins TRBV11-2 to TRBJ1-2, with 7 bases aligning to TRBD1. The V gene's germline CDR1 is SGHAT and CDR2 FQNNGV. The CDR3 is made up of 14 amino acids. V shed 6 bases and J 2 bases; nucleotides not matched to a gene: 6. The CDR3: CASRTGTVNYGYTF. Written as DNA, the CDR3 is TGTGCCAGCAGAACCGGGACAGTAAACTATGGCTACACCTTC.

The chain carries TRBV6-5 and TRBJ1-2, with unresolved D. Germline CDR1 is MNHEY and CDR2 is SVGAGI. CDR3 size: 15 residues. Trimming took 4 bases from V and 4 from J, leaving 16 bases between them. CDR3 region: CASSFDGDDVYGYTF. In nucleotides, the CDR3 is TGTGCCAGCAGTTTCGACGGCGACGACGTCTATGGCTACACCTTC.

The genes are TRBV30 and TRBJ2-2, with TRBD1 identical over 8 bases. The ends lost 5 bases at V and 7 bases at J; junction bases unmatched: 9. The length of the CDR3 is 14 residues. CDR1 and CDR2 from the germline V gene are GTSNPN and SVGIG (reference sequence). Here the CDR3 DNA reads TGTGCCTGGCACCCGGGACAGGTGATCGGGGAGCTGTTTTTT. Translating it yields CAWHPGQVIGELFF.

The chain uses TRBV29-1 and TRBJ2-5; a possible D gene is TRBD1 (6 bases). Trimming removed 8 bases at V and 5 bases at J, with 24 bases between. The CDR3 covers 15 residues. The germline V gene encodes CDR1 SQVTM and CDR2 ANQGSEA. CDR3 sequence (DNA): TGCAGCTACCCCCCGACAGGAAGGGCCTGGGAGACCCAGTACTTC. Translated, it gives CSYPPTGRAWETQYF.

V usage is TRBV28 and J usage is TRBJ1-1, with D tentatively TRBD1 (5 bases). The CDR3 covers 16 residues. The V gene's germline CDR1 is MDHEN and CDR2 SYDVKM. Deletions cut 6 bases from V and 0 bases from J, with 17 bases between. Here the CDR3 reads CASSPQGRIMNTEAFF. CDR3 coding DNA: TGTGCCAGCAGCCCCCAGGGACGGATCATGAACACTGAAGCTTTCTTT.

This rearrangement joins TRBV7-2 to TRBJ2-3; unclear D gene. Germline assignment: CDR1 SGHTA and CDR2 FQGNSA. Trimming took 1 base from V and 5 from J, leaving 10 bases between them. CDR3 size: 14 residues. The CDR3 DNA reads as TGTGCCAGCAGCTTAGGGCAGTCGCGAGATACGCAGTATTTT. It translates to CASSLGQSRDTQYF.

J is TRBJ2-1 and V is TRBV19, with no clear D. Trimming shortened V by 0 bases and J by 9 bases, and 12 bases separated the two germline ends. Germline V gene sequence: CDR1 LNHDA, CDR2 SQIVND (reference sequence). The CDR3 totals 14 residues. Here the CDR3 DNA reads TGTGCCAGTAGTATAGAAACGACTGAAGGTGAGCAGTTCTTC. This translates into CASSIETTEGEQFF.

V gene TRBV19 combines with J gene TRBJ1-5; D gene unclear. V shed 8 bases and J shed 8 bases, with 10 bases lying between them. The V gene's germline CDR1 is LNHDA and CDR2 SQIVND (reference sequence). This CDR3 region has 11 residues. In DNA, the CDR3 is TGTGCCAGTCGAGCAGGTAAGCCCCAGCATTTT. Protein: CASRAGKPQHF.

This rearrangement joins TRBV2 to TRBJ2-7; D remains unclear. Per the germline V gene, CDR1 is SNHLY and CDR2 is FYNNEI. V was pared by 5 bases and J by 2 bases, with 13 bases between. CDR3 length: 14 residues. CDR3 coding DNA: TGTGCCAGCAGTAGGCAGACTCTTACCTACGAGCAGTACTTC. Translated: CASSRQTLTYEQYF.

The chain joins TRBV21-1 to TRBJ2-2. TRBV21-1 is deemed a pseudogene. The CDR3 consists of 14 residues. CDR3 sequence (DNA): TGTGCCAACGACGCCGAGGGGTCCACCGGGGAGCTGTTTTTT. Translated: CANDAEGSTGELFF.